These T cell receptor beta chains were read from a single sample in a study of shared clonotypes between healthy human individuals. Profiling relied on immunoSEQ multiplex PCR, and the TCRdb table lists in-frame clones only, not all of them. The table lists roughly 2 million clones, 90% to 96% of them singletons, with 0.1% to 0.15% in the top ten. Sequenced material: naive CD4+ T cells sorted from blood. These receptor sequences come from a man between 18 and 29 years old in good health. Both conserved end residues are part of each CDR3. Fields, in order: J gene, clone size, D gene, V gene, CDR3 protein, CDR3 DNA. A D gene is named only where the DNA matches it firmly. The size of a clone is reported for some rows only, either as once, few or many, or as a class for expanded clones.

j_gene: TRBJ1-2
abundance: .
d_gene: .
v_gene: TRBV30
CDR3aa: CAWDRAGSYGYTF
CDR3nt: TGTGCCTGGGATCGCGCAGGCTCCTATGGCTACACCTTC

j_gene: TRBJ2-3
abundance: once
d_gene: TRBD2
v_gene: TRBV25-1
CDR3aa: CASSEYLQRGVTDTQYF
CDR3nt: TGTGCCAGCAGTGAATACCTCCAGCGGGGGGTCACAGATACGCAGTATTTT

j_gene: TRBJ2-2
abundance: .
d_gene: TRBD2
v_gene: TRBV7-6
CDR3aa: CASSLAGLGLGELFF
CDR3nt: TGTGCCAGCAGCTTAGCGGGACTAGGTCTCGGGGAGCTGTTTTTT

j_gene: TRBJ1-1
abundance: .
d_gene: TRBD1
v_gene: TRBV10-1
CDR3aa: CASRQGPSTEAFF
CDR3nt: TGCGCCAGCAGACAGGGGCCGAGCACTGAAGCTTTCTTT

j_gene: TRBJ2-5
abundance: .
d_gene: TRBD2
v_gene: TRBV30
CDR3aa: CAWSSGSYETQYF
CDR3nt: TGTGCCTGGTCTAGCGGGAGTTATGAGACCCAGTACTTC

j_gene: TRBJ2-3
abundance: .
d_gene: .
v_gene: TRBV7-3
CDR3aa: CASSKNVAVWDTQYF
CDR3nt: TGTGCCAGCAGCAAGAACGTGGCCGTGTGGGATACGCAGTATTTT

j_gene: TRBJ1-1
abundance: .
d_gene: TRBD1
v_gene: TRBV10-1
CDR3aa: CASSRTGEGEAFF
CDR3nt: TGCGCCAGCAGTAGGACAGGGGAGGGTGAAGCTTTCTTT

j_gene: TRBJ2-2
abundance: .
d_gene: .
v_gene: TRBV6-5
CDR3aa: CASSNGPGELFF
CDR3nt: TGTGCCAGCAGCAACGGGCCCGGGGAGCTGTTTTTT

j_gene: TRBJ1-5
abundance: few
d_gene: .
v_gene: TRBV5-6
CDR3aa: CASSHMVGSNQPQHF
CDR3nt: TGTGCCAGCAGCCATATGGTGGGTAGCAATCAGCCCCAGCATTTT

j_gene: TRBJ1-3
abundance: .
d_gene: .
v_gene: TRBV15
CDR3aa: CATSWSGTQSGNTIYF
CDR3nt: TGTGCCACCAGTTGGTCCGGGACTCAATCTGGAAACACCATATATTTT

j_gene: TRBJ2-3
abundance: .
d_gene: .
v_gene: TRBV7-7
CDR3aa: CASSVRGDTDTQYF
CDR3nt: TGTGCTAGCAGCGTCAGGGGGGACACAGATACGCAGTATTTT

j_gene: TRBJ1-1
abundance: .
d_gene: TRBD1
v_gene: TRBV25-1
CDR3aa: CASSERGRDTEAFF
CDR3nt: TGTGCCAGCAGTGAGAGGGGGCGGGACACTGAAGCTTTCTTT

j_gene: TRBJ1-4
abundance: once
d_gene: .
v_gene: TRBV19
CDR3aa: CASSPLRREKLFF
CDR3nt: TGTGCCAGTAGTCCTCTACGTCGGGAAAAACTGTTTTTT

j_gene: TRBJ1-4
abundance: .
d_gene: .
v_gene: TRBV28
CDR3aa: CASREQINEKLFF
CDR3nt: TGTGCCAGCAGGGAACAGATTAATGAAAAACTGTTTTTT

j_gene: TRBJ2-1
abundance: .
d_gene: TRBD2
v_gene: TRBV2
CDR3aa: CASSEESLAGTRGVF
CDR3nt: TGTGCCAGCAGTGAAGAGTCACTAGCGGGTACTCGAGGGGTCTTC

j_gene: TRBJ1-6
abundance: few
d_gene: .
v_gene: TRBV6-5
CDR3aa: CASSYVNSPLHF
CDR3nt: TGTGCCAGCAGTTACGTTAATTCACCCCTCCACTTT

j_gene: TRBJ1-1
abundance: .
d_gene: .
v_gene: TRBV27
CDR3aa: CASSLFGVMNTEAFF
CDR3nt: TGTGCCAGCAGTTTATTTGGGGTCATGAACACTGAAGCTTTCTTT

j_gene: TRBJ2-1
abundance: .
d_gene: TRBD2
v_gene: TRBV5-4
CDR3aa: CASSMPGTSGGISYNEQFF
CDR3nt: TGTGCCAGCAGCATGCCCGGGACTAGCGGGGGTATCTCCTACAATGAGCAGTTCTTC

j_gene: TRBJ2-4
abundance: .
d_gene: TRBD2
v_gene: TRBV9
CDR3aa: CASSAEGRLAGENIQYF
CDR3nt: TGTGCCAGCAGCGCTGAAGGACGACTAGCGGGGGAAAACATTCAGTACTTC

j_gene: TRBJ2-7
abundance: .
d_gene: TRBD2
v_gene: TRBV9
CDR3aa: CASSVVKGGGRWYEQYF
CDR3nt: TGTGCCAGCAGCGTAGTAAAGGGAGGCGGGAGGTGGTACGAGCAGTACTTC

j_gene: TRBJ2-3
abundance: .
d_gene: TRBD2
v_gene: TRBV5-1
CDR3aa: CASSSLGLAVGDVTDTQYF
CDR3nt: TGCGCCAGCAGCTCCCTGGGACTAGCGGTCGGGGACGTCACAGATACGCAGTATTTT

j_gene: TRBJ2-2
abundance: .
d_gene: .
v_gene: TRBV5-1
CDR3aa: CASSLEVGELFF
CDR3nt: TGCGCCAGCAGCTTGGAAGTCGGGGAGCTGTTTTTT

j_gene: TRBJ1-1
abundance: .
d_gene: .
v_gene: TRBV7-2
CDR3aa: CASSPSRGIGEAFF
CDR3nt: TGTGCCAGCAGCCCCAGCAGGGGAATAGGAGAAGCTTTCTTT

j_gene: TRBJ1-2
abundance: .
d_gene: .
v_gene: TRBV30
CDR3aa: CAWSAVSRRDYGYTF
CDR3nt: TGTGCCTGGAGTGCCGTTTCTAGGAGGGACTATGGCTACACCTTC

j_gene: TRBJ1-2
abundance: once
d_gene: .
v_gene: TRBV6-5
CDR3aa: CASSYNGQANYGYTF
CDR3nt: TGTGCCAGCAGTTACAACGGACAAGCTAACTATGGCTACACCTTC

j_gene: TRBJ1-3
abundance: .
d_gene: .
v_gene: TRBV7-2
CDR3aa: CASSLGPNSGNTIYF
CDR3nt: TGTGCCAGCAGCTTAGGCCCGAACTCTGGAAACACCATATATTTT

j_gene: TRBJ1-4
abundance: .
d_gene: .
v_gene: TRBV7-6
CDR3aa: CASSSTTGLTNEKLFF
CDR3nt: TGTGCCAGCAGCTCAACCACAGGGTTAACTAATGAAAAACTGTTTTTT

j_gene: TRBJ1-4
abundance: .
d_gene: TRBD1
v_gene: TRBV18
CDR3aa: CASSPRTGSAEKLFF
CDR3nt: TGTGCCAGCTCGCCTCGGACAGGGTCTGCTGAAAAACTGTTTTTT

j_gene: TRBJ2-3
abundance: once
d_gene: .
v_gene: TRBV30
CDR3aa: CAWSESLWRDTQYF
CDR3nt: TGTGCCTGGAGCGAGAGCCTCTGGCGAGATACGCAGTATTTT

j_gene: TRBJ2-7
abundance: .
d_gene: .
v_gene: TRBV5-1
CDR3aa: CASSLVQKSSYEQYF
CDR3nt: TGCGCCAGCAGCTTGGTCCAGAAAAGCTCCTACGAGCAGTACTTC

j_gene: TRBJ1-1
abundance: few
d_gene: .
v_gene: TRBV6-6
CDR3aa: CASSPDITNTEAFF
CDR3nt: TGTGCCAGCAGCCCGGACATAACGAACACTGAAGCTTTCTTT

j_gene: TRBJ1-5
abundance: .
d_gene: .
v_gene: TRBV18
CDR3aa: CATKVDSNQPQHF
CDR3nt: TGTGCCACCAAGGTGGATAGCAATCAGCCCCAGCATTTT

j_gene: TRBJ1-2
abundance: once
d_gene: .
v_gene: TRBV2
CDR3aa: CASSANYGYTF
CDR3nt: TGTGCCAGCTCCGCTAACTATGGCTACACCTTC

j_gene: TRBJ2-7
abundance: .
d_gene: .
v_gene: TRBV5-1
CDR3aa: CASSSDDRSYEQYF
CDR3nt: TGCGCCAGCAGCAGCGATGACAGATCCTACGAGCAGTACTTC

j_gene: TRBJ1-3
abundance: .
d_gene: .
v_gene: TRBV7-9
CDR3aa: CASSSPSAAAGNTIYF
CDR3nt: TGTGCCAGCAGCTCGCCCTCGGCTGCTGCTGGAAACACCATATATTTT

j_gene: TRBJ2-1
abundance: .
d_gene: .
v_gene: TRBV11-2
CDR3aa: CASSLGKPGADEQFF
CDR3nt: TGTGCCAGCAGCTTAGGTAAACCAGGGGCCGATGAGCAGTTCTTC

j_gene: TRBJ1-5
abundance: .
d_gene: .
v_gene: TRBV10-1
CDR3aa: CASKKGTDDSNQPQHF
CDR3nt: TGCGCCAGCAAGAAGGGCACCGACGATTCCAATCAGCCCCAGCATTTT

j_gene: TRBJ2-6
abundance: .
d_gene: .
v_gene: TRBV5-1
CDR3aa: CASSLYRGPISGANVLTF
CDR3nt: TGCGCCAGCAGCTTGTACCGGGGGCCCATCTCTGGGGCCAACGTCCTGACTTTC

j_gene: TRBJ2-5
abundance: .
d_gene: .
v_gene: TRBV7-6
CDR3aa: CASSLALGVQETQYF
CDR3nt: TGTGCCAGCAGCTTAGCGCTAGGGGTCCAAGAGACCCAGTACTTC

j_gene: TRBJ1-4
abundance: .
d_gene: .
v_gene: TRBV6-6
CDR3aa: CASMRQKIEKLFF
CDR3nt: TGTGCCAGCATGAGACAGAAAATAGAAAAACTGTTTTTT

j_gene: TRBJ2-2
abundance: .
d_gene: .
v_gene: TRBV11-3
CDR3aa: CASSLVYGELFF
CDR3nt: TGTGCCAGCAGCTTAGTTTACGGGGAGCTGTTTTTT

j_gene: TRBJ2-1
abundance: .
d_gene: TRBD2
v_gene: TRBV4-3
CDR3aa: CASSQGASGGRSYNEQFF
CDR3nt: TGCGCCAGCAGCCAAGGGGCTAGCGGGGGTCGCTCCTACAATGAGCAGTTCTTC

j_gene: TRBJ2-7
abundance: .
d_gene: .
v_gene: TRBV5-4
CDR3aa: CASSLARPGPYEQYF
CDR3nt: TGTGCCAGCAGCTTGGCAAGGCCAGGGCCCTACGAGCAGTACTTC

j_gene: TRBJ2-7
abundance: .
d_gene: .
v_gene: TRBV6-5
CDR3aa: CASSLEGAYEQYF
CDR3nt: TGTGCCAGCAGTTTGGAGGGGGCCTACGAGCAGTACTTC

j_gene: TRBJ2-7
abundance: once
d_gene: .
v_gene: TRBV28
CDR3aa: CASSIMHEQYF
CDR3nt: TGTGCCAGCAGTATAATGCACGAGCAGTACTTC

j_gene: TRBJ1-1
abundance: .
d_gene: TRBD1
v_gene: TRBV18
CDR3aa: CASSREQGMNTEAFF
CDR3nt: TGTGCCAGCTCTCGGGAACAGGGGATGAACACTGAAGCTTTCTTT

j_gene: TRBJ2-7
abundance: .
d_gene: .
v_gene: TRBV5-1
CDR3aa: CASSPETPYEQYF
CDR3nt: TGCGCCAGCAGCCCCGAGACCCCCTACGAGCAGTACTTC